The 7 T cell receptor beta chains reported below all come from one sample, sequenced in a study of T cells in Graves' hyperthyroidism and ophthalmopathy (dated by TCRdb to between 2018 and 2021). Library generation was performed with multiplex PCR. Sequencing was performed on an Illumina HiSeq 2000. Amplification of TCR beta CDR3 regions was carried out from RNA transcripts. The TCR CDR3 was subjected to a first round of RT-PCR using the HTBI primer set and the Qiagen OneStep RT-PCR kit. The public reads were quality trimmed at Q25 with fastp and then assembled into clones with MiXCR by TCRdb, keeping productive beta chains. Each CDR3 protein appears once, grouped with its most common genes and DNA. The sample has 300,000 to 350,000 distinct CDR3 sequences on record, roughly 13% of them singletons. 20% to 25% of the sample rests with the top ten. The sequencing input was blood. These receptors were collected from a woman in her thirties with Graves' hyperthyroidism.

Worth noting for this clonotype: Germline is not matched at one junction end, which may reflect a read error. The rearrangement uses TRBV19 and TRBJ2-2; D not certain. Germline CDR1 reads LNHDA; CDR2 reads SQIVND (reference sequence). The CDR3 contains 13 residues. The CDR3 coding sequence is TGTGCCAGTAATATAGATTACACCGGGGAGCTGTTTTTT. It specifies CASNIDYTGELFF.

In its sample, this clonotype was seen a few times. The chain recombines TRBV19 with TRBJ2-7; TRBD1 aligns across 9 bases. Trimming took 9 bases from V and 3 from J; bases not matched to a gene: 12. Germline-derived CDR1 and CDR2 are LNHDA and SQIVND (reference sequence). This CDR3 is built from 15 residues. The DNA for the CDR3 is TGTGCCAGCAGACCACAACAGGGGGCGGTCTACGAGCAGTACTTC. Translated, it gives CASRPQQGAVYEQYF.

J is TRBJ1-4 and V is TRBV3-1; 8 bases are shared with TRBD1. Germline lookup yields CDR1 LGHDT and CDR2 YNNKEL (reference sequence). This CDR3 is 16 amino acids long. V dropped 1 base and J dropped 3; count of bases not matched to a gene: 4. CDR3 sequence: CASSQGTGKANEKLFF. The CDR3 region has the DNA TGTGCCAGCAGCCAAGGGACAGGGAAGGCTAATGAAAAACTGTTTTTT.

This chain joins TRBV7-2 and TRBJ2-6, with 14 bases matching TRBD2. Germline V lookup: CDR1 SGHTA, CDR2 FQGNSA. After removal of 5 bases from V and 4 bases from J, the junction contained 10 bases not matched to a gene. This CDR3 is 19 amino acids long. The DNA for the CDR3 is TGTGCCAGCAGCCCAACCGGGACTAGCGGGAGATCCGGGGCCAACGTCCTGACTTTC. This sequence encodes CASSPTGTSGRSGANVLTF.

This chain joins TRBV7-3 and TRBJ2-1; D is possibly TRBD1 or TRBD2 (5 bases each). Per germline, CDR1 SGHTA and CDR2 FQGTGA. There are 15 residues in the CDR3. The V gene lost 1 base and the J gene lost 6 bases, with 13 bases spanning the gap. The CDR3 loop reads CASSLMAGSRNEQFF. The CDR3 DNA reads as TGTGCCAGCAGCTTAATGGCAGGGAGTCGCAATGAGCAGTTCTTC. The variable domain in full, with the rest retrieved from reference TRBV7-3 and TRBJ2-1, is GAGVSQTPSNKVTEKGKYVELRCDPISGHTALYWYRQSLGQGPEFLIYFQGTGAADDSGLPNDRFFAVRPEGSVSTLKIQRTERGDSAVYLCASSLMAGSRNEQFFGPGTRLTVL.

This clonotype was seen a few times. This clone may be a read error of a much larger clone one base away. The chain has TRBV11-2 and TRBJ1-5; D gene ambiguous. With 1 base removed from V and 0 bases from J, the gap between germline ends came to 13 bases. The CDR3 is made up of 17 amino acids. Germline assignment: CDR1 SGHAT and CDR2 FQNNGV. The CDR3 DNA reads TGTGCCAGCAGCTTAGTGGAGGGCTGGACTAGCAATCAGCCCCAGCATTTT. The encoded protein is CASSLVEGWTSNQPQHF.

This clonotype showed up just a few times. The rearrangement joins TRBV14 to TRBJ2-3; D is unclear. Germline loops: CDR1 SGHDN, CDR2 FVKESK. This CDR3 has 16 amino acids. Trimming left V 3 bases short and J 3 bases short, with 16 bases between. CDR3 sequence reads: CASSQAYPLETDTQYF. CDR3 DNA: TGTGCCAGCAGCCAGGCATATCCGCTAGAGACAGATACGCAGTATTTT. Filled out from reference TRBV14 and TRBJ2-3, the complete variable domain reads EAGVTQFPSHSVIEKGQTVTLRCDPISGHDNLYWYRRVMGKEIKFLLHFVKESKQDESGMPNNRFLAERTGGTYSTLKVQPAELEDSGVYFCASSQAYPLETDTQYFGPGTRLTVL.